The rows below give T cell receptor beta chains drawn from one sample of a study of CD8 T cells in ankylosing spondylitis. One entry per CDR3 protein results from TCRdb running MiXCR on the 5' RACE reads. This sample has roughly 40,000 distinct CDR3 sequences; approximately 9.9% occur once, and the top ten carry over 1.1%. Sequenced material: blood, either unsorted or a sorted T cell fraction (not recorded which). The receptors were sampled from a male donor with ankylosing spondylitis or in good health (not recorded which). Both conserved end residues are trimmed from each CDR3. D genes are given only for firm matches. The listing skips clone size in some rows; elsewhere it reads once, few, many or a size class.

D	V	size	CDR3
NA	TRBV5-1	NA	ASSTGDSYEQY
NA	TRBV19	many	ASTPRDAYTEAF
NA	TRBV11-2	many	ASSLTGNQPQH
NA	TRBV12-3/TRBV12-4	many	ASSFSWNEQF
NA	TRBV29-1	medium-sized	SVRTGQETQY
TRBD1	TRBV5-5	NA	ATSSWGTANTEAF
TRBD2	TRBV15	many	ATSKGLAGTSSYNEQF
NA	TRBV30	many	AWSEVMGYT
TRBD1	TRBV28	many	ASSSLTGWAF
NA	TRBV5-1	many	ASSVRGRETQY
TRBD1	TRBV28	NA	ASKLQGARSNQPQH
TRBD1	TRBV12-3/TRBV12-4	many	ASSFRTGRASTDTQY
NA	TRBV7-2	NA	ASSKDGGTKNIQY
NA	TRBV7-2	NA	ASSPQETQY
NA	TRBV5-1	many	ASSMGQPTSYEQY
NA	TRBV5-1	many	ASSLGQGDGQQY
TRBD1	TRBV19	few	ASNTGGDTEAF
NA	TRBV12-3/TRBV12-4	many	ASSSMLGLRGYT
NA	TRBV5-1	many	ASSLEGVGGGDTQY
NA	TRBV5-1	many	ASSQSDTTMNTEAF
NA	TRBV7-2	NA	ASSQQRTANYGYT
NA	TRBV7-9	many	ASSFGHGNSPLH
TRBD2	TRBV20-1	many	SAREGGRGVTGELF
NA	TRBV29-1	many	SVEDLGAEQY
TRBD2	TRBV27	few	ASTGASGGYNEQF
NA	TRBV21-1	few	ASGHTDSNQPQH
TRBD1	TRBV12-3/TRBV12-4	many	ASNTGQGGEQF
NA	TRBV18	NA	ASSPGHQNGYT
NA	TRBV29-1	NA	SVVAYETQY
NA	TRBV20-1	many	SASVRTSSSYERY
NA	TRBV11-2	NA	ASSLDLSTANYGYT
NA	TRBV5-1	many	ASSLDSPGPYGYT
NA	TRBV3-1	many	ASSQVDRGAF
TRBD1	TRBV10-3	many	AISSTGDYGYT
NA	TRBV5-5	NA	ASSLGLRGANYGYS
NA	TRBV5-5	many	ASSFFTTNYEQY
TRBD2	TRBV20-1	many	SAISSGGSDTQY
NA	TRBV28	many	ASKVHGTGELF
TRBD2	TRBV11-2	many	ASSLVGTSGYNEQF
NA	TRBV13	many	ASSSGRTLANEKLF
NA	TRBV12-3/TRBV12-4	many	ASGGQNQPQH
NA	TRBV2	many	ASSEALVGTDTQY
NA	TRBV5-1	NA	ASSLAVAARGRDEQF
TRBD1	TRBV5-1	many	ASSLVGQGYTEAF
TRBD2	TRBV10-3	NA	AISPRGGVSIGTDTQY
TRBD2	TRBV12-3/TRBV12-4	many	ASSPRLAGGFTDTQY
NA	TRBV2	NA	ASRAGRSQH
TRBD1	TRBV12-3/TRBV12-4	many	ASRPGQGGNQPQH
TRBD1	TRBV20-1	many	SVLSGGQGAKPQH
TRBD1	TRBV5-1	many	ASSLGRGRETPY
NA	TRBV12-3/TRBV12-4	many	ASSLEASPEAF
NA	TRBV10-3	few	AISESADTGELF
TRBD2	TRBV4-2	many	ASSQEAGEWETQY
NA	TRBV3-1	NA	ASSQEGGTEAF
TRBD2	TRBV29-1	few	SVRGLGVETQY
NA	TRBV5-6	many	ASSFPGGEQY
NA	TRBV20-1	many	SARVVNTEAF
NA	TRBV12-3/TRBV12-4	many	ASSLAENSPLH
TRBD2	TRBV7-8	many	ASTPSGGFEQF
NA	TRBV6-1	few	ASSEGKWGGLF